The 9 T cell receptor beta chains below all came from one sample that was sequenced in a study of cytomegalovirus exposure and HLA in healthy donors. The primer mix had 60 Vbeta and 13 Jbeta primers. The table came from immunoSEQ multiplex PCR; TCRdb's copy has only in-frame clones and leaves some out. This table lists over 100,000 clones. The source material was PBMCs. These receptors were obtained from a man aged 40-55 years in good health and CMV-seropositive.

This sequence joins TRBV15 and TRBJ2-5; no clear D gene. Judging by the DNA end, TRBJ2-7 fits better; the J call may be wrong. The CDR3 runs to 14 residues. CDR1 is LNHNV and CDR2 is YYDKDF in the germline V gene (reference sequence). The CDR3 DNA is TGTGCCACCAGCAGAGTCGGTACTTCCTACGAGCAGTACTTC. It translates to CATSRVGTSYEQYF.

CDR3 nucleotide sequence: TGTGCCAGCAGCTCTTCACGGGACTACGAGCAGTACTTC. Translated, it gives CASSSSRDYEQYF. The chain links TRBV11-3 to TRBJ2-7, with D possibly TRBD2 on 5 matching bases. The CDR3 contains 13 residues. From germline, CDR1 is SGHNT and CDR2 YENEEA. With 4 bases removed from V and 3 bases from J, the gap between germline ends came to 10 bases. The full variable domain, its missing parts supplied by reference TRBV11-3 and TRBJ2-7, is EAGVVQSPRYKIIEKKQPVAFWCNPISGHNTLYWYLQNLGQGPELLIRYENEEAVDDSQLPKDRFSAERLKGVDSTLKIQPAELGDSAVYLCASSSSRDYEQYFGPGTRLTVT.

The V gene is TRBV6-6, the J gene TRBJ2-7; D perhaps matches TRBD2 (5 bases). Trimming shortened V by 3 bases and J by 3 bases, and 12 bases separated the two germline ends. CDR3 length: 14 residues. Germline CDR1 and CDR2: MNHNY and SVGAGI (reference sequence). CDR3 region: CASSYGSSFYEQYF. For the CDR3, the DNA is TGTGCCAGCAGTTATGGGAGCTCATTCTACGAGCAGTACTTC.

The gene calls are TRBV30 and TRBJ1-6; 7 nucleotides agree with TRBD1. This CDR3 contains 14 residues. CDR1 and CDR2 (germline): GTSNPN, SVGIG (reference sequence). V lost 3 bases, J lost 7 bases, and 6 bases stayed unmatched. CDR3 DNA: TGTGCCTGGAGGCTGACAGGGCAGAATTCACCCCTCCACTTT. As protein: CAWRLTGQNSPLHF.

The chain recombines TRBV5-8 with TRBJ1-5, with a weak D call TRBD1 (5 bases). Germline V gene lookup returns CDR1 SGHTS and CDR2 YDEGEE. CDR3 length: 14 residues. Trimming removed 2 bases from V and 2 bases from J, with 8 bases in between. CDR3 sequence: CASSLGVGNQPQHF. In DNA form, the CDR3 reads TGTGCCAGCAGCTTAGGGGTTGGCAATCAGCCCCAGCATTTT.

J is TRBJ2-1 and V is TRBV7-3; 9 nucleotides align to TRBD1. The CDR3 spans 13 residues. Germline trimming cut 4 bases from V and 7 bases from J; bases unmatched to any gene: 2. Germline V gene lookup returns CDR1 SGHTA and CDR2 FQGTGA. The DNA of the CDR3 is TGTGCCAGCAGCTACGGGACAGGGAATGAGCAGTTCTTC. It translates to CASSYGTGNEQFF.

V and J are TRBV2 and TRBJ2-1; 13 bases fit TRBD2. The V gene end was trimmed by 6 bases and the J gene end by 1 base; junction bases not matched to a gene: 3. CDR3 length equals 16 residues. CDR1 is SNHLY, CDR2 FYNNEI, per germline. The CDR3 sequence: CASRGLAGDSYNEQFF. In nucleotides, the CDR3 is TGTGCCAGCAGAGGACTAGCGGGAGATTCCTACAATGAGCAGTTCTTC.

The chain has TRBV25-1 and TRBJ2-7, with 7 positions matching TRBD1. The CDR3 totals 14 residues. Losses at the gene ends were 1 base for V and 3 bases for J; bases not matched to a gene: 3. Per the germline V gene, CDR1 is MGHDK and CDR2 is SYGVNS. Here the CDR3 reads CASSEWGQNYEQYF. Here the CDR3 DNA reads TGTGCCAGCAGTGAATGGGGACAGAACTACGAGCAGTACTTC.

The gene calls are TRBV13 and TRBJ1-2, with a weak D call TRBD1 (5 bases). V was trimmed by 2 bases and J by 9 bases, leaving 7 bases between them. Per germline, CDR1 PRHDT and CDR2 FYEKMQ (reference sequence). This CDR3 comprises 11 residues. The CDR3 sequence: CASSLMDSYTF. CDR3 coding DNA: TGTGCCAGCAGCTTAATGGACAGCTACACCTTC.